The TCR beta chain under discussion was sequenced for a study of cytomegalovirus exposure and HLA in healthy donors. Study information: Around 200 million T cells yielded about 120 million unique TCR beta sequences, as an earlier analysis found. Findings and caveats of the study: Later analysis placed DRB1 highest and HLA-C lowest in TCR association rates, which differed by HLA locus.

Notes on this clone: The antigen remains undetermined.

Germline V lookup: CDR1 MNHEY, CDR2 SMNVEV (reference sequence). Trimming cost V 5 bases and J 8 bases, with 15 bases left between them. CDR3 length: 14 amino acids. Primers included in the PCR were 60 Vbeta and 13 Jbeta primers. Method: immunoSEQ multiplex PCR; TCRdb's copy keeps in-frame clones and lacks some. The table includes about 280,000 clones, about 90% detected once. Sequences were obtained from PBMCs. This TCR came from a woman under 30 in good health and CMV-seronegative. This sequence joins TRBV27 and TRBJ2-2; tentatively, D is TRBD2 (6 bases). CDR3: CASSRTIPIGELFF. In DNA form, the CDR3 reads TGTGCCAGCAGTCGGACTATCCCTATAGGGGAGCTGTTTTTT.